This T cell receptor (beta chain) was sequenced during a study of vaccination effects on CD4 cells after COVID-19. This clone was detected only a few times. Its antigen is unknown. Clones were sequenced by immunoSEQ multiplex PCR, and TCRdb holds only the in-frame ones, with some missing. Of tens of thousands of clones in the sample, under 80% were seen once. Overall study results and limits: Marked clonal contraction was seen late after vaccination (in both infection- and vaccine-induced clones). In healthy vaccinees, only 1 of 255 vaccine-induced clones cross-reacted with common cold coronaviruses.

ViraFEST expansion of antigen-specific CD4+ T cells with viral peptide pools preceded sequencing. Cultured cells yielded isolated CD4+ T cells after more than nine days. Two doses of either BNT162b2 or mRNA-1273 were given to each participant. Nucleocapsid antibodies were negative in the vaccine recipients, who had never had SARS-CoV-2 infection. Both day 3 and day 7 saw half the medium replaced with IL-2 medium. Here the sequenced sample was CD4+ T cells from PBMCs cultured with HCoV-OC43 spike peptides, taken after COVID-19 vaccination. Subset given: HCoV-OC43 spike overlapping peptide pool stimulation. The TCR comes from a human donor who received a COVID-19 vaccine.

CDR3 in amino acids: CASSGGGAIETQYF. CDR3 sequence (DNA): TGCGCCAGCAGCGGCGGGGGGGCCATAGAGACCCAGTACTTC. This chain links TRBV5-1 with TRBJ2-5, with 9 bases aligning to TRBD2. This CDR3 has 14 amino acids. The ends lost 4 bases at V and 4 bases at J; junction bases unmatched: 5. Germline-derived CDR1 and CDR2 are SGHRS and YFSETQ.